The T cell receptor beta chain under discussion was sequenced for a study of cytomegalovirus exposure and HLA in healthy donors. Across the whole study: The approximately 110 validation repertoires, a later analysis reported, used the same platform as the roughly 660 repertoires from the first cohort.

Overall study findings and caveats: There were a few CMV-associated chains whose specificity for CMV antigens was confirmed in vitro. Whilst most TCR sequences proved rare, a subset of public TCRs occurred across many donors.

The method was immunoSEQ multiplex PCR; TCRdb's version includes in-frame clones alone and lacks a portion of them. The table records about 310,000 clones, around 90% of them present only once. The CDR3 contains 19 residues. In germline, CDR1 is LGHNA, CDR2 YSLEER. V lost 1 base and J 0 bases, leaving 16 bases between the germline ends. About this clone: Its matching antigen is unknown.

The receptor comes from a young man in good health and CMV-seronegative. Sequencing was done on a sample of PBMCs. The chain recombines TRBV4-3 with TRBJ1-6; D gene ambiguous. The CDR3 is CASSQAVAALSSYNSPLHF. In nucleotides, the CDR3 is TGCGCCAGCAGCCAAGCAGTAGCCGCCCTGAGCTCCTATAATTCACCCCTCCACTTT.